The 23 T cell receptor beta chains reported below all come from one sample, sequenced in a study of T cells in Graves' hyperthyroidism and ophthalmopathy. The TCR beta CDR3 regions underwent amplification using RNA transcripts as the source. TCR CDR3 regions were first amplified by RT-PCR with HTBI primers. TCRdb re-called the multiplex PCR reads through MiXCR, storing one row per CDR3 protein. The sample contains more than 550,000 distinct CDR3 sequences, about 45% of which appear only once. The sequencing input was peripheral blood or thyroid tissue (not recorded which). Source of these receptors: an adult man with Graves' disease, either hyperthyroidism or ophthalmopathy (not recorded which).

This clonotype has at least ten counts. This sequence joins TRBV13 and TRBJ1-1; no clear D gene. Trimming left V 2 bases short and J 1 base short, with 5 bases between. The CDR3 covers 13 residues. Germline CDR1 and CDR2: PRHDT and FYEKMQ (reference sequence). In DNA, the CDR3 is TGTGCCAGCAGCTTAAAGTGGAACACTGAAGCTTTCTTT. Protein product: CASSLKWNTEAFF.

Notes on this clonotype: A read error may produce the germline difference seen at one junction end. The chain has TRBV2 and TRBJ2-5; TRBD2 is a possible D gene (7 bases). Germline values: CDR1 SNHLY, CDR2 FYNNEI. The CDR3 is made up of 15 amino acids. The CDR3 nucleotides read TGTGCCAGCAGAGGGGGGGCAGGGGCCGAAGAGGCCCAGTACTTC. The encoded protein is CASRGGAGAEEAQYF.

Remarks on this clonotype: Being one base from a much bigger clone, this may be a read error. CDR3 in DNA: TGCAGTGCTACTTTGCCGGGACCGACTTCGACCCAGTACTTC. It specifies CSATLPGPTSTQYF. The chain employs TRBV20-1 and TRBJ2-5; D might be TRBD1 or TRBD2, each matching 5 bases. Germline lookup yields CDR1 DFQATT and CDR2 SNEGSKA (reference sequence). The CDR3 has 14 residues. Deletions cut 4 bases from V and 7 bases from J, with 19 bases between.

This clonotype was detected only a few times. This rearrangement joins TRBV7-9 to TRBJ1-5; TRBD1 matches at 7 bases. CDR3 size: 15 residues. After removal of 4 bases from V and 4 bases from J, the junction contained 7 bases not matched to a gene. From germline, CDR1 is SEHNR and CDR2 FQNEAQ (reference sequence). This CDR3 is CASSSTGQPNQPQHF. The CDR3 DNA reads as TGTGCCAGCAGCTCGACGGGACAGCCTAATCAGCCCCAGCATTTT.

The chain carries TRBV29-1 and TRBJ1-2; the D gene is possibly TRBD1 (5 bases). CDR3 length: 12 residues. V was shortened by 0 bases and J by 7 bases, with 9 bases between the two germline ends. In germline, CDR1 is SQVTM, CDR2 ANQGSEA. In nucleotides, the CDR3 is TGCAGCGTTGAAGAAACAGGTGGTGGCTACACCTTC. This translates into CSVEETGGGYTF.

The chain recombines TRBV5-4 with TRBJ2-2, with 7 nucleotides matching TRBD1. The length of the CDR3 is 15 residues. Germline CDR1 is SGHNT and CDR2 is YYREEE (reference sequence). J was trimmed by 4 bases and V by 5 bases; bases with no gene match: 8. The DNA of the CDR3 is TGTGCCAGCAGATCCGGGACAGACATCACCGGGGAGCTGTTTTTT. It yields the protein CASRSGTDITGELFF. Drawing the rest from reference TRBV5-4 and TRBJ2-2, the complete variable domain is ETGVTQSPTHLIKTRGQQVTLRCSSQSGHNTVSWYQQALGQGPQFIFQYYREEENGRGNFPPRFSGLQFPNYSSELNVNALELDDSALYLCASRSGTDITGELFFGEGSRLTVL.

This clonotype was recorded many times. The CDR3 reads CATSAASSGNTIYF. DNA of the CDR3: TGTGCCACCAGTGCGGCCAGCTCTGGAAACACCATATATTTT. The J gene is TRBJ1-3, the V gene TRBV24-1; D unclear. This CDR3 region has 14 residues. Deletions cut 5 bases from V and 0 bases from J, with 7 bases between. The germline V gene has CDR1 KGHDR and CDR2 SFDVKD.

The chain employs TRBV7-9 and TRBJ1-6; TRBD1 matches 8 bases. V dropped 7 bases and J dropped 7; count of bases not matched to a gene: 6. CDR1 is SEHNR, CDR2 FQNEAQ, per germline (reference sequence). The CDR3 spans 14 residues. The CDR3 loop is CASNFGQGNSPLHF. The CDR3 nucleotides are TGTGCCAGCAACTTCGGACAGGGCAATTCACCCCTCCACTTT.

The J gene is TRBJ1-6, the V gene TRBV5-1, with D possibly TRBD1 on 5 matching bases. V lost 0 bases to trimming and J lost 0 bases, with 13 bases between them. Germline values: CDR1 SGHRS, CDR2 YFSETQ. The CDR3 totals 18 residues. DNA for the CDR3: TGCGCCAGCAGCTTGGCCGGGACGGAAAGCTCCTATAATTCACCCCTCCACTTT. Its protein is CASSLAGTESSYNSPLHF.

The chain is built from TRBV7-8 and TRBJ2-7; TRBD2 matches at 13 bases. The CDR3 is 15 residues long. Germline V gene lookup returns CDR1 SGHVS and CDR2 FQNEAQ. V dropped 5 bases and J dropped 9; count of bases not matched to a gene: 10. The DNA of the CDR3 is TGTGCCAGCAGCCCCCGGACTAGCGGGGGAGATACGCAGTACTTC. Translating gives CASSPRTSGGDTQYF.

The chain recombines TRBV5-1 with TRBJ1-5; no definite D call. CDR1 is SGHRS and CDR2 is YFSETQ in the germline V gene. V was trimmed by 4 bases and J by 2 bases, leaving 19 bases between them. The CDR3 sequence is 17 residues long. The CDR3 region has the DNA TGCGCCAGCAGCGTCGGCCCCTTAGAGGCGGGCAATCAGCCCCAGCATTTT. It translates to CASSVGPLEAGNQPQHF.

The chain links TRBV6-2 or TRBV6-3 to TRBJ2-5; 7 positions match TRBD1. V lost 5 bases and J lost 6; bases outside the gene matches: 6. The CDR3 loop spans 13 amino acids. Per germline, CDR1 MNHEY and CDR2 SVGEGT. The CDR3: CASSLDRVKTQYF. In nucleotides, the CDR3 is TGTGCCAGCAGTCTCGACAGGGTGAAGACCCAGTACTTC.

The gene calls are TRBV19 and TRBJ1-6, with a possible D match to TRBD1 (5 bases). Germline V gene data show CDR1 as LNHDA and CDR2 as SQIVND (reference sequence). The CDR3 has 15 amino acids. V lost 1 base to trimming and J lost 8 bases, with 12 bases between them. This CDR3 reads CASSIGRGYDSPLHF. The CDR3 DNA reads as TGTGCCAGTAGTATAGGGAGGGGTTATGATTCACCCCTCCACTTT.

As to this clonotype: The germline gene is not matched at one end of the junction; a read error may be the cause. The rearrangement links TRBV10-3 to TRBJ1-5, with D uncertain. CDR1 ENHRY and CDR2 SYGVKD come from the germline V gene. This CDR3 is 17 amino acids long. The DNA for the CDR3 is TGTGCCAGCAGTATTGAGGACTTCCATCGGAGCAATCAGCCCCAGCATTTT. Translation gives CASSIEDFHRSNQPQHF.

The chain carries TRBV2 and TRBJ1-1; D may be TRBD1 (5 bases). V was cut by 2 bases and J by 7 bases, with 11 bases left in between. Germline V gene sequence: CDR1 SNHLY, CDR2 FYNNEI. The CDR3 contains 13 residues. The CDR3 loop reads CASSELRDGEAFF. The CDR3 DNA is TGTGCCAGCAGTGAACTCCGGGACGGTGAAGCTTTCTTT.

This clonotype was counted at least ten times. The gene calls are TRBV7-9 and TRBJ1-1; TRBD1 matches at 8 bases. The CDR3 is 15 residues long. With V trimmed by 4 bases and J by 7 bases, 11 bases remained unmatched. From germline, CDR1 is SEHNR and CDR2 FQNEAQ (reference sequence). CDR3 in amino acids: CASSSGQEILGEAFF. CDR3 sequence (DNA): TGTGCCAGCAGCTCGGGACAGGAGATACTGGGTGAAGCTTTCTTT.

This clonotype was counted ten times or more. The chain uses TRBV19 and TRBJ1-1; no definite D call. Germline CDR1 reads LNHDA; CDR2 reads SQIVND (reference sequence). This CDR3 spans 11 amino acids. The V and J ends lost 8 bases and 5 bases respectively, with 9 bases between them. The CDR3 nucleotides are TGTGCCAGTCGCAGACAAACTGAAGCTTTCTTT. This translates into CASRRQTEAFF.

The rearrangement uses TRBV7-2 and TRBJ2-7, with TRBD1 matching 7 bases. The ends lost 5 bases at V and 12 bases at J; junction bases unmatched: 13. The CDR3 loop spans 13 amino acids. CDR1 and CDR2 from the germline V gene are SGHTA and FQGNSA. CDR3: CASSPLVDRAMYF. CDR3 sequence (DNA): TGTGCCAGCAGCCCCCTGGTAGACAGGGCTATGTACTTC. Looking up the rest from reference TRBV7-2 and TRBJ2-7 gives the full variable domain: GAGVSQSPSNKVTEKGKDVELRCDPISGHTALYWYRQSLGQGLEFLIYFQGNSAPDKSGLPSDRFSAERTGGSVSTLTIQRTQQEDSAVYLCASSPLVDRAMYFGPGTRLTVT.

This clonotype was detected many times. V gene TRBV19 combines with J gene TRBJ1-2; D perhaps matches TRBD1 (6 bases). The germline CDR1 and CDR2 sequences are LNHDA and SQIVND (reference sequence). Trimming shortened V by 7 bases and J by 4 bases, and 13 bases separated the two germline ends. The CDR3 totals 13 residues. CDR3 DNA: TGTGCCAGTAAGGCCGACAGGAGCTATGGCTACACCTTC. This gives the protein CASKADRSYGYTF.

J is TRBJ2-5 and V is TRBV20-1; 13 nucleotides line up with TRBD2. The V gene end was trimmed by 6 bases and the J gene end by 4 bases; junction bases not matched to a gene: 20. The CDR3 has 19 residues. From germline, CDR1 is DFQATT and CDR2 SNEGSKA (reference sequence). The CDR3 region is CSASSTSGGASRLRETQYF. CDR3 sequence (DNA): TGCAGTGCCAGCTCAACTAGCGGGGGGGCGTCTAGATTGCGAGAGACCCAGTACTTC.

A few counts support this clonotype. The genes are TRBV9 and TRBJ1-6, with D maybe TRBD1 (5 bases). Germline V gene sequence: CDR1 SGDLS, CDR2 YYNGEE. V shed 10 bases and J shed 0 bases, with 11 bases lying between them. This CDR3 is built from 14 residues. CDR3 bases: TGTGCCTCGGGGGGGGGCTCCTATAATTCACCCCTCCACTTT. This encodes CASGGGSYNSPLHF.

This sequence joins TRBV15 and TRBJ1-4, with a possible D match to TRBD1 (6 bases). The germline V gene encodes CDR1 LNHNV and CDR2 YYDKDF (reference sequence). This CDR3 comprises 13 residues. The ends were cut back, 1 base at V and 15 bases at J, with 15 bases in the middle. The CDR3 DNA reads TGTGCCACCAGCAGAGGCTGGGGACAAGTAATGTTTTTT. Its translation: CATSRGWGQVMFF. The full variable domain, with the rest looked up from reference TRBV15 and TRBJ1-4, is DAMVIQNPRYQVTQFGKPVTLSCSQTLNHNVMYWYQQKSSQAPKLLFHYYDKDFNNEADTPDNFQSRRPNTSFCFLDIRSPGLGDTAMYLCATSRGWGQVMFFGSGTQLSVL.

This clonotype has at least ten counts. This chain uses TRBV29-1 with TRBJ2-6; D uncertain. V was pared by 6 bases and J by 4 bases, with 1 base between. Germline assignment: CDR1 SQVTM and CDR2 ANQGSEA. This CDR3 spans 10 amino acids. This CDR3 is CSVGANVLTF. CDR3 in DNA: TGCAGCGTGGGGGCCAACGTCCTGACTTTC.